This TCR beta chain appears in the sequencing data of a study of blood T cell repertoires in COVID-19. Using immunoSEQ multiplex PCR, the repertoire was profiled, and TCRdb retains in-frame clones only, with some absent. The data show about 410,000 clones, roughly 91% seen once. Germline CDR1 SGHRS, CDR2 YFSETQ. There are 11 residues in the CDR3. Trimming took off 5 bases at V and 6 bases at J, with 6 bases between the two ends. This TCR came from a woman aged 30 to 39 who had recovered from COVID-19. The sequenced material came from PBMCs or T cells enriched from blood (not recorded which). This chain joins TRBV5-1 and TRBJ2-1; no reliable D call. The CDR3 is CASSKSNEQFF. The CDR3 nucleotides read TGCGCCAGCAGTAAATCCAATGAGCAGTTCTTC. The full variable domain, completed using reference TRBV5-1 and TRBJ2-1, is KAGVTQTPRYLIKTRGQQVTLSCSPISGHRSVSWYQQTPGQGLQFLFEYFSETQRNKGNFPGRFSGRQFSNSRSEMNVSTLELGDSALYLCASSKSNEQFFGPGTRLTVL.